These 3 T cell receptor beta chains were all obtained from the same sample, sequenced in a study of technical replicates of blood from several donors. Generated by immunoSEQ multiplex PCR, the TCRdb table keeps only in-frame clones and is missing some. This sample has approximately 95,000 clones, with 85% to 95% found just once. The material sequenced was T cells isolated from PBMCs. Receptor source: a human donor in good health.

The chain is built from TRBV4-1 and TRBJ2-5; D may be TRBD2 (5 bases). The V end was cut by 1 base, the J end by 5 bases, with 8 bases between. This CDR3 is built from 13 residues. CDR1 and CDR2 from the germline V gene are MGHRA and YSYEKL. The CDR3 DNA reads TGCGCCAGCAGCCAAGGAGGGTGGGAGACCCAGTACTTC. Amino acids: CASSQGGWETQYF.

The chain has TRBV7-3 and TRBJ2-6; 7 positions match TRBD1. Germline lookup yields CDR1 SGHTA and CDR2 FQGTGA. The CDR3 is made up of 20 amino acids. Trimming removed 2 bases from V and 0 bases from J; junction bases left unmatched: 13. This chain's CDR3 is CASSLVGQGVPFSGANVLTF. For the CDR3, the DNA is TGTGCCAGCAGCTTAGTTGGGCAGGGGGTTCCGTTCTCTGGGGCCAACGTCCTGACTTTC. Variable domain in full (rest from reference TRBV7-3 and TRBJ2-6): GAGVSQTPSNKVTEKGKYVELRCDPISGHTALYWYRQSLGQGPEFLIYFQGTGAADDSGLPNDRFFAVRPEGSVSTLKIQRTERGDSAVYLCASSLVGQGVPFSGANVLTFGAGSRLTVL.

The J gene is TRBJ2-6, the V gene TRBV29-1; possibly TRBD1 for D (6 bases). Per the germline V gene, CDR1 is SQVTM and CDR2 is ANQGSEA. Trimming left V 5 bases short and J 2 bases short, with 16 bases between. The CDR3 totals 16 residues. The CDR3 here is CSVLGRGNTGANVLTF. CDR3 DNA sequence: TGCAGCGTTTTAGGCAGGGGAAATACTGGGGCCAACGTCCTGACTTTC.